Sequencing of this T cell receptor beta chain was carried out in a study of blood T cell repertoires in COVID-19. The wider study: Samples taken during acute and convalescent COVID-19 were collected in the United States, Italy and Spain. Sample material is recorded as cDNA or gDNA derived from T cells, B-cell-depleted T cells, or PBMCs.

This CDR3 has 15 amino acids. In germline, CDR1 is MGHRA, CDR2 YSYEKL. Between the trimmed V and J ends, which lost 5 bases and 0 bases, there was a span of 11 bases. In the original processing: Using reference gene primer amplification, nucleated cell counts were estimated. Method: immunoSEQ multiplex PCR; TCRdb's copy keeps in-frame clones and lacks some. The DNA was the basis for D and trimming; V, J and clone size are from that table. In the table there are 200,000 or so clones, around 84% of which are singletons. This chain uses TRBV4-1 with TRBJ1-5; tentatively, D is TRBD1 (6 bases). This receptor was obtained from a man in his forties or fifties with acute or convalescent COVID-19. Input material: peripheral blood. Written as DNA, the CDR3 is TGCGCCAGCAGCACACCAGGGGTTAGCAATCAGCCCCAGCATTTT. Its translation is CASSTPGVSNQPQHF.